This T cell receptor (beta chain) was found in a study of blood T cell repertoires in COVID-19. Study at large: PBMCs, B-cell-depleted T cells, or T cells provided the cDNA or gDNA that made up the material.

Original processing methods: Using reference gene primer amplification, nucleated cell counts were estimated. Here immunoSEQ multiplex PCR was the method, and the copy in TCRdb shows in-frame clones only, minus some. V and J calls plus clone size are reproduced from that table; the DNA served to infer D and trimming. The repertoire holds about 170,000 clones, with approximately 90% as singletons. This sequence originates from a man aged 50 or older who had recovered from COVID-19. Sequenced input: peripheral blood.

CDR3 nucleotide sequence: TGTGCCACCAGCAGAGAACAGGGTAGCAATCAGCCCCAGCATTTT. It codes for CATSREQGSNQPQHF. The chain couples TRBV15 to TRBJ1-5; tentative D call: TRBD1 (6 bases). The CDR3 contains 15 residues. V lost 0 bases, J lost 0 bases, and 6 bases lay in between. The germline CDR1 and CDR2 sequences are LNHNV and YYDKDF (reference sequence).